Below are 14 T cell receptor beta chains sequenced from a single sample in a study of radiotherapy plus CTLA-4 blockade in lung cancer. The repertoire was sequenced with immunoSEQ multiplex PCR; TCRdb's copy has only in-frame clones and lacks some. The sample lists fewer than 45,000 clones, approximately 85% seen once, with about 5.6% in the top ten. The specimen was peripheral blood, collected from a patient treated with radiotherapy plus ipilimumab. These receptors came from a human donor with non-small cell lung cancer who had stable disease on radiotherapy plus ipilimumab.

The chain carries TRBV4-3 and TRBJ2-7; 10 bases fit TRBD2. In germline, CDR1 is LGHNA, CDR2 YSLEER. With V trimmed by 1 base and J by 0 bases, 6 bases remained unmatched. The CDR3 length is 17 residues. The CDR3 here is CASSQGSLAGASYEQYF. The CDR3 nucleotides are TGCGCCAGCAGCCAAGGTAGCCTAGCGGGAGCCTCCTACGAGCAGTACTTC.

The chain carries TRBV19 and TRBJ1-4; weak D call: TRBD1 (6 bases). CDR3 size: 14 residues. Germline V CDR1 and CDR2: LNHDA, SQIVND (reference sequence). Trimming pared 8 bases from V and 5 bases from J, leaving 15 bases between. The DNA of the CDR3 is TGTGCCAGTGGACCGGGACACCAGAATGAAAAACTGTTTTTT. Translated: CASGPGHQNEKLFF.

The chain links TRBV10-3 to TRBJ2-7, with 9 bases aligning to TRBD1. The V and J ends lost 0 bases and 5 bases, in that order; junction bases with no gene match: 5. The CDR3 has 15 residues. Germline assignment: CDR1 ENHRY and CDR2 SYGVKD. CDR3 region: CAISESMGQGHEQYF. The DNA for the CDR3 is TGTGCCATCAGTGAGTCCATGGGACAGGGTCACGAGCAGTACTTC.

The V and J genes are TRBV2 and TRBJ2-3; D remains unclear. Germline V gene data show CDR1 as SNHLY and CDR2 as FYNNEI. Trimming took off 7 bases at V and 2 bases at J, with 13 bases between the two ends. The length of the CDR3 is 14 residues. CDR3 region: CASKRTTLTDTQYF. CDR3 sequence (DNA): TGTGCCAGCAAGCGCACTACCCTCACAGATACGCAGTATTTT.

This rearrangement joins TRBV5-4 to TRBJ2-3, with D possibly matching TRBD2 (6 bases). Trimming cost V 4 bases and J 6 bases, with 15 bases left between them. The CDR3 covers 14 residues. The V gene's germline CDR1 is SGHNT and CDR2 YYREEE (reference sequence). CDR3 loop: CASSLTLGRDTQYF. Here the CDR3 DNA reads TGTGCCAGCAGCCTCACTCTTGGGAGGGATACGCAGTATTTT. Drawing the rest from reference TRBV5-4 and TRBJ2-3, the complete variable domain is ETGVTQSPTHLIKTRGQQVTLRCSSQSGHNTVSWYQQALGQGPQFIFQYYREEENGRGNFPPRFSGLQFPNYSSELNVNALELDDSALYLCASSLTLGRDTQYFGPGTRLTVL.

The sample holds one count of this clone. V and J are TRBV28 and TRBJ2-1, with 12 bases fitting TRBD1. V was clipped by 6 bases and J by 0 bases; unmatched bases: 9. Germline CDR1 reads MDHEN; CDR2 reads SYDVKM. This CDR3 region has 18 residues. The CDR3 bases are TGTGCCAGCAGCCTCGTGGGACAGGGGGCGAGCTCCTACAATGAGCAGTTCTTC. Protein product: CASSLVGQGASSYNEQFF.

This clone was detected only once. The chain is built from TRBV6-1 and TRBJ2-7, with TRBD2 matching 10 bases. V trimming: 5 bases; J trimming: 3 bases; junction bases outside the gene matches: 7. The germline CDR1 and CDR2 sequences are MNHNS and SASEGT. This CDR3 is built from 15 residues. CDR3 sequence (DNA): TGTGCCAGCAGTTCCCTAGCGGGAGTGGGCTACGAGCAGTACTTC. Its translation: CASSSLAGVGYEQYF.

The J gene is TRBJ2-5, the V gene TRBV7-2; possible D gene TRBD2, 6 bases. Germline CDR1 is SGHTA and CDR2 is FQGNSA. Trimming cost V 5 bases and J 0 bases, with 13 bases left between them. The CDR3 has 15 amino acids. In nucleotides, the CDR3 is TGTGCCAGCAGCGATGGACTACCGTACCAAGAGACCCAGTACTTC. Amino acid sequence: CASSDGLPYQETQYF.

The chain employs TRBV7-9 and TRBJ1-1; no definite D call. CDR1 and CDR2 from the germline V gene are SEHNR and FQNEAQ (reference sequence). This CDR3 contains 14 residues. The V gene lost 5 bases and the J gene lost 2 bases, with 12 bases spanning the gap. Here the CDR3 DNA reads TGTGCCAGCAGCCTTCCGGTAGCCAACACTGAAGCTTTCTTT. Its translation is CASSLPVANTEAFF.

This clone has a single count. This chain links TRBV10-3 with TRBJ2-1, with TRBD2 identical over 16 bases. Germline V CDR1 and CDR2: ENHRY, SYGVKD. The CDR3 is made up of 18 amino acids. The V segment lost 7 bases and the J segment 4 bases; nucleotides outside the gene matches: 10. CDR3 DNA sequence: TGTGCCATCACCAACGGGACTAGCGGGAGGGTCTCATACAATGAGCAGTTCTTC. Its protein product is CAITNGTSGRVSYNEQFF.

V usage is TRBV30 and J usage is TRBJ1-1; possible D gene TRBD1, 5 bases. V was shortened by 4 bases and J by 3 bases, with 12 bases between the two germline ends. Per the germline V gene, CDR1 is GTSNPN and CDR2 is SVGIG (reference sequence). The CDR3 spans 13 residues. The DNA for the CDR3 is TGTGCCTGGATGCCTTCAGGGTACACTGAAGCTTTCTTT. It yields the protein CAWMPSGYTEAFF.

This clone was seen only once. The V and J genes are TRBV7-3 and TRBJ2-7; D possibly corresponds to TRBD2 (6 bases). V gave up 6 bases and J gave up 5 bases, with 14 bases separating them. The CDR3 contains 13 residues. Germline lookup yields CDR1 SGHTA and CDR2 FQGTGA. DNA for the CDR3: TGTGCCAGCAGTGGGGGGTCAGGTGACGAGCAGTACTTC. Protein sequence: CASSGGSGDEQYF.

The chain carries TRBV5-4 and TRBJ2-7, with TRBD1 matching 9 bases. The germline V gene has CDR1 SGHNT and CDR2 YYREEE (reference sequence). The CDR3 spans 13 residues. Germline trimming cut 0 bases from V and 7 bases from J; bases unmatched to any gene: 2. The CDR3 region is CASSLGTGDEQYF. CDR3 nucleotide sequence: TGTGCCAGCAGCTTGGGGACAGGGGATGAGCAGTACTTC. The full variable domain, its missing parts supplied by reference TRBV5-4 and TRBJ2-7, is ETGVTQSPTHLIKTRGQQVTLRCSSQSGHNTVSWYQQALGQGPQFIFQYYREEENGRGNFPPRFSGLQFPNYSSELNVNALELDDSALYLCASSLGTGDEQYFGPGTRLTVT.

This clone was observed once. DNA for the CDR3: TGTGCCAGTTGGATAGGTGGCGGATCACCCCTCCACTTT. It encodes CASWIGGGSPLHF. This chain connects TRBV28 to TRBJ1-6; D unresolved. This CDR3 region has 13 residues. Trimming pared 9 bases from V and 10 bases from J, leaving 16 bases between. The germline V gene has CDR1 MDHEN and CDR2 SYDVKM. Full variable domain (remainder filled in from reference TRBV28 and TRBJ1-6): DVKVTQSSRYLVKRTGEKVFLECVQDMDHENMFWYRQDPGLGLRLIYFSYDVKMKEKGDIPEGYSVSREKKERFSLILESASTNQTSMYLCASWIGGGSPLHFGNGTRLTVT.